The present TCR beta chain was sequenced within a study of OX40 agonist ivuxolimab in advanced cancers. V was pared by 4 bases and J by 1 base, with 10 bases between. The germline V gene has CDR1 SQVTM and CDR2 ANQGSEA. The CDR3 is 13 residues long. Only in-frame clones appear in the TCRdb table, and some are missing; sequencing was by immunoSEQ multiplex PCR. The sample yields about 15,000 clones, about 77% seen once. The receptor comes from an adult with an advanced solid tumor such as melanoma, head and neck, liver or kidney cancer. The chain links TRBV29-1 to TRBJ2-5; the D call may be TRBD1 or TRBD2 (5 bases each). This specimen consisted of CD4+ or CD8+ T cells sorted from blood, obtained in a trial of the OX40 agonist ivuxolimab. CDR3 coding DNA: TGCAGCGTTGTTCCGGGGCCCCAAGAGACCCAGTACTTC. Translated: CSVVPGPQETQYF.